The 29 T cell receptor beta chains reported below all come from one sample, sequenced in a study of cytomegalovirus exposure and HLA in healthy donors. The PCR contained 60 Vbeta and 13 Jbeta primers. Using immunoSEQ multiplex PCR, the repertoire was profiled, and TCRdb retains in-frame clones only, with some absent. The sample has roughly 160,000 clones; roughly four fifths are singletons. Sequenced input: PBMCs. The source is a male donor in good health and CMV-seropositive.

This chain links TRBV4-3 with TRBJ2-1; 9 bases agree with TRBD2. The junction had 8 bases not matched to a gene; V was cut back by 4 bases and J by 7 bases. The length of the CDR3 is 15 residues. The V gene's germline CDR1 is LGHNA and CDR2 YSLEER. CDR3: CASSLIAGARNEQFF. CDR3 bases: TGCGCCAGCAGCCTAATAGCGGGAGCGAGAAATGAGCAGTTCTTC.

The chain links TRBV7-9 to TRBJ2-7; 9 positions agree with TRBD2. Germline V lookup: CDR1 SEHNR, CDR2 FQNEAQ (reference sequence). V trimming: 4 bases; J trimming: 3 bases; junction bases outside the gene matches: 7. CDR3 length: 15 amino acids. This CDR3 reads CASSSVGLADYEQYF. CDR3 DNA sequence: TGTGCCAGCAGCTCAGTGGGACTAGCAGACTACGAGCAGTACTTC.

This chain links TRBV5-5 with TRBJ1-2, with 8 bases lining up with TRBD1. CDR1 and CDR2 from the germline V gene are SGHKS and YYEKEE (reference sequence). Trimming removed 2 bases from V and 2 bases from J; junction bases left unmatched: 5. CDR3 length equals 15 residues. CDR3 region: CASSFQGAQNYGYTF. The CDR3 DNA reads as TGTGCCAGCAGCTTCCAGGGGGCGCAAAACTATGGCTACACCTTC.

The chain couples TRBV7-9 to TRBJ1-2; maybe TRBD1 (5 bases). V was cut by 3 bases and J by 4 bases, with 6 bases left in between. This CDR3 contains 12 residues. CDR1 and CDR2 from the germline V gene are SEHNR and FQNEAQ (reference sequence). The CDR3 here is CASSLDTYGYTF. As DNA, the CDR3 is TGTGCCAGCAGCTTGGACACCTATGGCTACACCTTC.

The chain recombines TRBV6-5 with TRBJ1-3; D gene unclear. This CDR3 is 16 amino acids long. Germline CDR1 reads MNHEY; CDR2 reads SVGAGI. The ends were cut back, 0 bases at V and 0 bases at J, with 9 bases in the middle. CDR3 nucleotide sequence: TGTGCCAGCAGTTACTCCTTTGCACTCTCTGGAAACACCATATATTTT. Translated: CASSYSFALSGNTIYF.

The DNA for the CDR3 is TGTGCCAGCAGCCCTAGCGGCCACAATGAGCAGTTCTTC. It specifies CASSPSGHNEQFF. The chain joins TRBV6-5 to TRBJ2-1, with 7 bases that match TRBD2. This CDR3 contains 13 residues. Losses at the gene ends were 6 bases for V and 5 bases for J; bases not matched to a gene: 4. The germline V gene encodes CDR1 MNHEY and CDR2 SVGAGI.

The chain employs TRBV7-9 and TRBJ2-3, with D perhaps TRBD2 (5 bases). The V end was cut by 1 base, the J end by 1 base, with 15 bases between. This CDR3 is 17 amino acids long. Germline V gene data show CDR1 as SEHNR and CDR2 as FQNEAQ (reference sequence). The CDR3 nucleotides are TGTGCCAGCAGCTTAGGAAGTGGCGGGCGCCGCACAGATACGCAGTATTTT. Translation: CASSLGSGGRRTDTQYF. The full variable domain, with the rest looked up from reference TRBV7-9 and TRBJ2-3, is DTGVSQNPRHKITKRGQNVTFRCDPISEHNRLYWYRQTLGQGPEFLTYFQNEAQLEKSRLLSDRFSAERPKGSFSTLEIQRTEQGDSAMYLCASSLGSGGRRTDTQYFGPGTRLTVL.

A few counts support this clone. The chain has TRBV18 and TRBJ2-1, with 11 bases matching TRBD2. CDR1 and CDR2 (germline): KGHSH, LQKENI. The ends lost 3 bases at V and 8 bases at J; junction bases unmatched: 9. The CDR3 consists of 16 residues. CDR3 amino acids: CASSPYSGRGLDEQFF. Written as DNA, the CDR3 is TGTGCCAGCTCACCGTATAGCGGGAGGGGTCTCGATGAGCAGTTCTTC.

The rearrangement uses TRBV7-9 and TRBJ2-1; unclear D gene. This CDR3 is built from 12 residues. The ends were cut back, 1 base at V and 10 bases at J, with 8 bases in the middle. Germline V gene data show CDR1 as SEHNR and CDR2 as FQNEAQ (reference sequence). This CDR3 is CASSLEVAEQFF. CDR3 DNA sequence: TGTGCCAGCAGCTTAGAGGTAGCCGAGCAGTTCTTC.

The chain is built from TRBV6-6 and TRBJ1-2; D is unclear. The CDR3 has 13 residues. V lost 10 bases and J 3 bases, leaving 15 bases between the germline ends. Germline CDR1 and CDR2: MNHNY and SVGAGI (reference sequence). Here the CDR3 reads CATSPTQDYGYTF. Written as DNA, the CDR3 is TGTGCCACTTCACCGACCCAGGACTATGGCTACACCTTC.

The genes are TRBV10-2 and TRBJ2-5, with a possible D match to TRBD2 (5 bases). The CDR3 loop spans 12 amino acids. Trimming left V 3 bases short and J 5 bases short, with 7 bases between. CDR1 is WSHSY and CDR2 is SAAADI in the germline V gene. DNA of the CDR3: TGCGCCAGCAGTGAACTAGGGGAGACCCAGTACTTC. Protein sequence: CASSELGETQYF.

V gene TRBV7-9 combines with J gene TRBJ1-2, with D tentatively TRBD1 (5 bases). CDR1 and CDR2 (germline): SEHNR, FQNEAQ (reference sequence). This CDR3 contains 13 residues. V was pared by 7 bases and J by 8 bases, with 17 bases between. The CDR3 DNA follows: TGTGCCAGCACCGATCGCGGGGGTGGAGGCTACACCTTC. Amino acid sequence: CASTDRGGGGYTF. Based on the CDR3 plus reference TRBV7-9 and TRBJ1-2, the full variable domain is DTGVSQNPRHKITKRGQNVTFRCDPISEHNRLYWYRQTLGQGPEFLTYFQNEAQLEKSRLLSDRFSAERPKGSFSTLEIQRTEQGDSAMYLCASTDRGGGGYTFGSGTRLTVV.

V and J are TRBV2 and TRBJ2-7; a weak D match, TRBD1 (6 bases). CDR1 is SNHLY, CDR2 FYNNEI, per germline. This CDR3 contains 12 residues. Trimming took 6 bases from V and 3 from J, leaving 9 bases between them. The CDR3 protein is CASRLQGYEQYF. The DNA for the CDR3 is TGTGCCAGCAGGTTACAGGGCTACGAGCAGTACTTC.

This rearrangement joins TRBV30 to TRBJ2-7; possibly TRBD2 for D (7 bases). With 2 bases removed from V and 6 bases from J, the gap between germline ends came to 14 bases. The length of the CDR3 is 13 residues. Germline CDR1 is GTSNPN and CDR2 is SVGIG (reference sequence). The CDR3 is CAWSLGGRREQYF. The CDR3, as DNA: TGTGCCTGGAGTTTGGGGGGGCGCCGCGAGCAGTACTTC.

The chain couples TRBV19 to TRBJ1-1; no firm D call. The CDR3 sequence is 13 residues long. The germline V gene encodes CDR1 LNHDA and CDR2 SQIVND (reference sequence). The V gene lost 1 base and the J gene lost 5 bases, with 8 bases spanning the gap. CDR3 nucleotide sequence: TGTGCCAGTAGTATAGGAACAGTTACTGAAGCTTTCTTT. It specifies CASSIGTVTEAFF.

The genes are TRBV10-2 and TRBJ2-1, with D perhaps TRBD1 (6 bases). This CDR3 contains 16 residues. Germline lookup yields CDR1 WSHSY and CDR2 SAAADI. V was shortened by 6 bases and J by 2 bases, with 17 bases between the two germline ends. CDR3 sequence (DNA): TGCGCCAGCAGGTCCGGGACATCAACCGCCTACAATGAGCAGTTCTTC. Its protein product is CASRSGTSTAYNEQFF.

This rearrangement joins TRBV19 to TRBJ1-1; 7 bases line up with TRBD1. This CDR3 comprises 13 residues. Germline CDR1 is LNHDA and CDR2 is SQIVND (reference sequence). V lost 9 bases and J lost 7; bases outside the gene matches: 11. The CDR3 DNA follows: TGTGCCAGCACTGACAGGGTATTAGGTGAAGCTTTCTTT. Amino acid sequence: CASTDRVLGEAFF.

V usage is TRBV5-8 and J usage is TRBJ2-7; 8 bases are a match to TRBD1. The length of the CDR3 is 13 residues. V was clipped by 4 bases and J by 5 bases; unmatched bases: 5. Germline CDR1 reads SGHTS; CDR2 reads YDEGEE. CDR3 in amino acids: CASSPDRAHEQYF. CDR3 DNA sequence: TGTGCCAGCAGCCCGGACAGGGCCCACGAGCAGTACTTC.

V is TRBV28 and J is TRBJ2-3; 7 nucleotides align to TRBD2. Unmatched junction bases numbered 9, after V lost 8 bases and J lost 4 bases. Germline CDR1 MDHEN, CDR2 SYDVKM. The CDR3 extends over 14 amino acids. The CDR3 DNA is TGTGCCAGCGTCGGCGCGGGAGAGGCAGATACGCAGTATTTT. Translating gives CASVGAGEADTQYF.

CDR3 loop: CASRGRGMSGNTIYF. As DNA, the CDR3 is TGTGCAAGTCGCGGCAGGGGCATGTCTGGAAACACCATATATTTT. This chain connects TRBV12-2 to TRBJ1-3; TRBD1 is the table's D call and was not checked against the DNA. TRBV12-2 counts as a pseudogene. This CDR3 is 15 amino acids long.

The V gene is TRBV5-4, the J gene TRBJ1-1, with a possible D match to TRBD1 (6 bases). This CDR3 has 14 residues. V dropped 6 bases and J dropped 4 bases, with 16 bases sitting between them. CDR1 is SGHNT, CDR2 YYREEE, per germline (reference sequence). CDR3: CASTLTGSGTEAFF. CDR3 nucleotide sequence: TGTGCCAGCACCCTCACAGGGTCTGGCACTGAAGCTTTCTTT.

The chain couples TRBV7-2 to TRBJ2-1, with TRBD2 matching 8 bases. The V gene end was trimmed by 0 bases and the J gene end by 5 bases; junction bases not matched to a gene: 0. Germline CDR1 and CDR2: SGHTA and FQGNSA. CDR3 length equals 14 residues. The CDR3 coding sequence is TGTGCCAGCAGCTTAGCTAGCGGGGACAATGAGCAGTTCTTC. The encoded protein is CASSLASGDNEQFF.

The rearrangement uses TRBV9 and TRBJ2-7; D unresolved. The CDR3 contains 13 residues. CDR1 SGDLS and CDR2 YYNGEE come from the germline V gene. V was shortened by 0 bases and J by 9 bases, with 13 bases between the two germline ends. CDR3 in DNA: TGTGCCAGCAGCGTAGCTGCCCAGGATGGGCAGTACTTC. Its translation: CASSVAAQDGQYF.

The chain couples TRBV7-2 to TRBJ1-5; a weak D match, TRBD1 (6 bases). Germline V gene lookup returns CDR1 SGHTA and CDR2 FQGNSA. This CDR3 spans 17 amino acids. With 5 bases removed from V and 3 bases from J, the gap between germline ends came to 20 bases. The CDR3 DNA is TGTGCCAGCAGCGCCGTCCTCGGGGGGCAAATCAATCAGCCCCAGCATTTT. Protein sequence: CASSAVLGGQINQPQHF. Supplemented by reference TRBV7-2 and TRBJ1-5, the full variable domain reads GAGVSQSPSNKVTEKGKDVELRCDPISGHTALYWYRQSLGQGLEFLIYFQGNSAPDKSGLPSDRFSAERTGGSVSTLTIQRTQQEDSAVYLCASSAVLGGQINQPQHFGDGTRLSIL.

The genes are TRBV13 and TRBJ2-7; 10 bases are shared with TRBD1. The CDR3 is 16 residues long. CDR1 is PRHDT, CDR2 FYEKMQ, per germline (reference sequence). J was trimmed by 1 base and V by 4 bases; bases with no gene match: 7. CDR3 in amino acids: CASSSRQGAWSYEQYF. The CDR3 coding sequence is TGTGCCAGCAGCTCAAGACAGGGGGCTTGGTCCTACGAGCAGTACTTC.

The chain carries TRBV30 and TRBJ1-3; no firm D call. The V end lost 2 bases, the J end lost 4 bases, and 18 bases lay between the germline ends. From germline, CDR1 is GTSNPN and CDR2 SVGIG (reference sequence). The CDR3 loop spans 16 amino acids. The CDR3, as DNA: TGTGCCTGGAGTCCCCTATGGTGGGGAGCCGGAAACACCATATATTTT. Translation: CAWSPLWWGAGNTIYF.

This sequence joins TRBV5-4 and TRBJ2-3; tentative D call: TRBD1 (6 bases). Germline CDR1 is SGHNT and CDR2 is YYREEE (reference sequence). The CDR3 consists of 15 residues. V lost 0 bases, J lost 0 bases, and 8 bases lay in between. CDR3 loop: CASSLAGVSTDTQYF. The CDR3 bases are TGTGCCAGCAGCTTGGCAGGGGTCAGCACAGATACGCAGTATTTT.

V and J are TRBV28 and TRBJ2-5, with a weak D call TRBD1 (6 bases). This CDR3 has 12 amino acids. Germline V gene lookup returns CDR1 MDHEN and CDR2 SYDVKM. V was shortened by 10 bases and J by 8 bases, with 17 bases between the two germline ends. The CDR3 reads CANLGATGTQYF. CDR3 DNA: TGTGCCAACCTGGGGGCAACTGGCACCCAGTACTTC. Based on the CDR3 plus reference TRBV28 and TRBJ2-5, the full variable domain is DVKVTQSSRYLVKRTGEKVFLECVQDMDHENMFWYRQDPGLGLRLIYFSYDVKMKEKGDIPEGYSVSREKKERFSLILESASTNQTSMYLCANLGATGTQYFGPGTRLLVL.

This rearrangement joins TRBV18 to TRBJ2-6; D remains unclear. The V end lost 5 bases, the J end lost 0 bases, and 8 bases lay between the germline ends. CDR1 KGHSH and CDR2 LQKENI come from the germline V gene. CDR3 length equals 15 residues. Here the CDR3 DNA reads TGTGCCAGCTCAGAACTCCTCTCTGGGGCCAACGTCCTGACTTTC. Protein product: CASSELLSGANVLTF.